This T cell receptor beta chain appears in the sequencing data of a study of Ad26.COV2.S vaccination and SARS-CoV-2 variants. In the study overall: The study gave Ad26.COV2.S intramuscularly, once or twice 56 days apart. General study results and limits: Those who received the vaccine showed greater spike-specific TCR breadth than those given placebo. Reports say spike-specific CD8+ and CD4+ T cell responses covered substantial breadth after vaccination.

Using immunoSEQ multiplex PCR, the repertoire was profiled, and TCRdb retains in-frame clones only, with some absent. The data hold about 420,000 clones, with approximately 90% observed a single time. Treatment given: around 19 received Ad26.COV2.S at low or high dose, single or two shots; about 5 received placebo; per-sample allocation not given. Repertoires come from day 63 after the first vaccine or placebo injection. Boston provided a donor who was an adult aged 18-55 years. CDR1 is MDHEN and CDR2 is SYDVKM in the germline V gene. V lost 6 bases and J lost 5, with 20 bases in between. The CDR3 is made up of 17 amino acids. Turning to this clone: Antigen: not known.

This TCR was recovered from a person between 18 and 59 years old who received the Ad26.COV2.S COVID-19 vaccine or a placebo. The gene calls are TRBV28 and TRBJ2-6, with D possibly being TRBD1 (6 bases). This sample comprised peripheral blood, obtained in a trial of Ad26.COV2.S vaccine versus placebo. The CDR3 is CASRPSRGVVWANVLTF. DNA of the CDR3: TGTGCCAGCAGGCCCAGCAGGGGCGTCGTCTGGGCCAACGTCCTGACTTTC.